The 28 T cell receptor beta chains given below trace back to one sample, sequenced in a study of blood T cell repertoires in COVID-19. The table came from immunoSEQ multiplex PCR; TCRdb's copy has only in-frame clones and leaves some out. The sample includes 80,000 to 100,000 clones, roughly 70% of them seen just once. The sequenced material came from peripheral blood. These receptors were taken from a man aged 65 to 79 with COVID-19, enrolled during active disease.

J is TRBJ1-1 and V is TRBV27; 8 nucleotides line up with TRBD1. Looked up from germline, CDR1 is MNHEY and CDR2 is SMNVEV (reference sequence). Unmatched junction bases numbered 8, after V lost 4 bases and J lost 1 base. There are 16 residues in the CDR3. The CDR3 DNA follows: TGTGCCAGCAGTTCAAAGACAGGGGCCTCGAACACTGAAGCTTTCTTT. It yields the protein CASSSKTGASNTEAFF.

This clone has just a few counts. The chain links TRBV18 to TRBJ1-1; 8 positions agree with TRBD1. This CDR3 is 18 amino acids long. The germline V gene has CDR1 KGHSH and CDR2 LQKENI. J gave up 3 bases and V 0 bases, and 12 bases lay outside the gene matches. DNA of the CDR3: TGTGCCAGCTCACCACCGGTCGCCAGGGGGCGCGTTGACACTGAAGCTTTCTTT. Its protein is CASSPPVARGRVDTEAFF. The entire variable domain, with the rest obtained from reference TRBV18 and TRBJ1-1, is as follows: NAGVMQNPRHLVRRRGQEARLRCSPMKGHSHVYWYRQLPEEGLKFMVYLQKENIIDESGMPKERFSAEFPKEGPSILRIQQVVRGDSAAYFCASSPPVARGRVDTEAFFGQGTRLTVV.

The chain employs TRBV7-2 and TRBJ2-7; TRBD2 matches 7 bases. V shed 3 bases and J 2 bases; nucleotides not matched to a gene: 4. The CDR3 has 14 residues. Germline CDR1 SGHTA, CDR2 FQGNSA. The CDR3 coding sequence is TGTGCCAGCAGCTTTCGTGGGAGGGCCTACGAGCAGTACTTC. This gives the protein CASSFRGRAYEQYF.

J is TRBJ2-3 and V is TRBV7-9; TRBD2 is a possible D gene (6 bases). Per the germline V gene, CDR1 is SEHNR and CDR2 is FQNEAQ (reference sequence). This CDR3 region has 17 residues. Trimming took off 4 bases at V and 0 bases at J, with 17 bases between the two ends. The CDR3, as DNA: TGTGCCAGCAGCTCCGCCGGGGCCGGGGGTAGCACAGATACGCAGTATTTT. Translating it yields CASSSAGAGGSTDTQYF.

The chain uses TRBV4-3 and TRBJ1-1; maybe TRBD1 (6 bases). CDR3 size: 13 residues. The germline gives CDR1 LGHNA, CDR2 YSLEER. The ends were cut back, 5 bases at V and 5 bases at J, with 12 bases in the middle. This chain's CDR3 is CASSARGGTEAFF. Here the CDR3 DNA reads TGCGCCAGCAGCGCGAGGGGGGGAACTGAAGCTTTCTTT.

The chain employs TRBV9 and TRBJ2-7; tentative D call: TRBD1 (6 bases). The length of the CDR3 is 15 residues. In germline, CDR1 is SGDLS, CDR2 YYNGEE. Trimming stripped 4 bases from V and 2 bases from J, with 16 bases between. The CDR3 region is CASSPQGKGPYEQYF. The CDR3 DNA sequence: TGTGCCAGCAGCCCCCAGGGGAAAGGCCCCTACGAGCAGTACTTC. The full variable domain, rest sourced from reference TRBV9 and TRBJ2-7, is DSGVTQTPKHLITATGQRVTLRCSPRSGDLSVYWYQQSLDQGLQFLIQYYNGEERAKGNILERFSAQQFPDLHSELNLSSLELGDSALYFCASSPQGKGPYEQYFGPGTRLTVT.

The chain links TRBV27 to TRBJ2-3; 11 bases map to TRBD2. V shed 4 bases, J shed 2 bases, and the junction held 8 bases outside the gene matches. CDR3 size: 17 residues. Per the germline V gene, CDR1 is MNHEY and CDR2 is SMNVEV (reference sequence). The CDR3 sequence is CASSYLTSGDSTDTQYF. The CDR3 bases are TGTGCCAGCAGTTACCTGACTAGCGGGGATTCCACAGATACGCAGTATTTT.

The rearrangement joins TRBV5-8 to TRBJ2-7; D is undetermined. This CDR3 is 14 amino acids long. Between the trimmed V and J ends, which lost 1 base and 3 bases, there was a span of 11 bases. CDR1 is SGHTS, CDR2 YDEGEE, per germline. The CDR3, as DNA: TGTGCCAGCAGCTTGCAGGCGTTTAACTACGAGCAGTACTTC. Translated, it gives CASSLQAFNYEQYF.

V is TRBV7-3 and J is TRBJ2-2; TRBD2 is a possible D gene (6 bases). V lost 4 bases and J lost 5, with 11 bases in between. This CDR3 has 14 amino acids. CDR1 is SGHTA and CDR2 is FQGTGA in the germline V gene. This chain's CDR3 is CASSSGGRTGELFF. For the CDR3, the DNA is TGTGCCAGCAGCTCCGGAGGGAGAACCGGGGAGCTGTTTTTT.

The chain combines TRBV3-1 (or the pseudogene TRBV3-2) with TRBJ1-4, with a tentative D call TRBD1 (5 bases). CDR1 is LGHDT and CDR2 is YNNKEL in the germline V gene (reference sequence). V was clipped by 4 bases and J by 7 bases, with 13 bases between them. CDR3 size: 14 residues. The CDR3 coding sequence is TGTGCCAGCAGCCCCGTGGGGCGCGGTGAAAAACTGTTTTTT. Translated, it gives CASSPVGRGEKLFF.

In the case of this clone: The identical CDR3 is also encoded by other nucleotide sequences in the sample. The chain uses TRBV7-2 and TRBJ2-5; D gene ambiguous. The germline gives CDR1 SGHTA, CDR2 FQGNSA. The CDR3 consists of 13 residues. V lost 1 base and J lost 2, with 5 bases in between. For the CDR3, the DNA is TGTGCCAGCAGCTTAGTCCAGCAAGAGACCCAGTACTTC. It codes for CASSLVQQETQYF.

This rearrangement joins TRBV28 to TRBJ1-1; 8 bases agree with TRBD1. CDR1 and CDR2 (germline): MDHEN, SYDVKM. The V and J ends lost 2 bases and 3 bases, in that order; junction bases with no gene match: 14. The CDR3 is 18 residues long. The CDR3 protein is CASSLTLGGQGSDTEAFF. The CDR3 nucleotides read TGTGCCAGCAGTTTAACCTTAGGAGGACAGGGATCGGACACTGAAGCTTTCTTT.

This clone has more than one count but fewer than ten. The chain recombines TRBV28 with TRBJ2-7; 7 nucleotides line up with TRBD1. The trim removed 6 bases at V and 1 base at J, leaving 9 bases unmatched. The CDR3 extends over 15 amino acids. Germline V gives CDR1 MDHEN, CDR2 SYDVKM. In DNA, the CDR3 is TGTGCCAGCAGGAAAGGACAGGCGGATTCCTACGAGCAGTACTTC. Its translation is CASRKGQADSYEQYF.

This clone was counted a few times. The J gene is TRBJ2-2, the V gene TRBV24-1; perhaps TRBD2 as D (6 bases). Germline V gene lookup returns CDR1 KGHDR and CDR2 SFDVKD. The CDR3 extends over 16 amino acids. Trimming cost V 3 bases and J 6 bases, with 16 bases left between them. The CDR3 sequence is CATSDPGELGAGELFF. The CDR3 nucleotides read TGTGCCACCAGTGATCCGGGAGAATTGGGCGCCGGGGAGCTGTTTTTT.

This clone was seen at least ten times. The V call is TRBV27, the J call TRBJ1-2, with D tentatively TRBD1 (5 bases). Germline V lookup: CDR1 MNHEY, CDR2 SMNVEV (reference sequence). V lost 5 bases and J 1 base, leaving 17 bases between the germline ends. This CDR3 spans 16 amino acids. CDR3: CASSQHGQTLNYGYTF. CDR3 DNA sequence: TGTGCCAGCAGTCAACATGGACAAACCCTTAACTATGGCTACACCTTC.

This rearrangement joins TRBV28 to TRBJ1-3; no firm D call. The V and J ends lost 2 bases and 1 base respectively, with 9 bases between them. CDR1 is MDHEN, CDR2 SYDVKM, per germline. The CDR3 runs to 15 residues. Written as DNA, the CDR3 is TGTGCCAGCAGTTTAACCACGGTATCTGGAAACACCATATATTTT. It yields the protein CASSLTTVSGNTIYF.

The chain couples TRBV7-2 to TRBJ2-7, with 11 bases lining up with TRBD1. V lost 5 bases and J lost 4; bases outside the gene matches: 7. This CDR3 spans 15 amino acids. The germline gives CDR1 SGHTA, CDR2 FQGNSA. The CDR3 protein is CASSPTGTGGYEQYF. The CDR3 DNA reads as TGTGCCAGCAGCCCAACCGGGACAGGGGGGTACGAGCAGTACTTC.

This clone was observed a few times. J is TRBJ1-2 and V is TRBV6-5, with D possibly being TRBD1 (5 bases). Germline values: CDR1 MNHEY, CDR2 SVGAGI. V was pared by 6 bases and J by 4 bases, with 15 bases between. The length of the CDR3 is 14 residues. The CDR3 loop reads CASSKDYRRYGYTF. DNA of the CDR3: TGTGCCAGCAGCAAAGATTACAGGCGCTATGGCTACACCTTC.

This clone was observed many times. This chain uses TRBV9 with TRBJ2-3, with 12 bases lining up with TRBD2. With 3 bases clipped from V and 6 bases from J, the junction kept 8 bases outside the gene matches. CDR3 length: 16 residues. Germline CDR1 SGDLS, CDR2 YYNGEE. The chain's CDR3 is CASSANLAGGADTQYF. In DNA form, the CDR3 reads TGTGCCAGCAGCGCCAACCTAGCGGGAGGGGCGGATACGCAGTATTTT.

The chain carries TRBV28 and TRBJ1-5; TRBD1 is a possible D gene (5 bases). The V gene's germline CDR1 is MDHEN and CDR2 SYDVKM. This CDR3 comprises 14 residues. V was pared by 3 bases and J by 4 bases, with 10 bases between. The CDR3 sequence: CASSFWGGNQPQHF. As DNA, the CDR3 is TGTGCCAGCAGTTTCTGGGGGGGGAATCAGCCCCAGCATTTT.

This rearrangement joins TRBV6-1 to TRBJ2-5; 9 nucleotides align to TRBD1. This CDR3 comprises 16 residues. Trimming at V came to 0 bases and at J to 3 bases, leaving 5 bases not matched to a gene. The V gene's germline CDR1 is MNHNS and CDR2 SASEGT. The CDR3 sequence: CASSEAWGQGEETQYF. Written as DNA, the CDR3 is TGTGCCAGCAGTGAAGCGTGGGGACAGGGAGAAGAGACCCAGTACTTC.

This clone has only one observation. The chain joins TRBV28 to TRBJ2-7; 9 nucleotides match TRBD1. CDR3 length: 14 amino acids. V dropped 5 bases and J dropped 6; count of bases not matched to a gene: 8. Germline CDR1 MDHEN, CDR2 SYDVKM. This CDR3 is CASSRTGDLLEQYF. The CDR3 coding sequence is TGTGCCAGCAGTCGGACAGGGGACCTCCTCGAGCAGTACTTC.

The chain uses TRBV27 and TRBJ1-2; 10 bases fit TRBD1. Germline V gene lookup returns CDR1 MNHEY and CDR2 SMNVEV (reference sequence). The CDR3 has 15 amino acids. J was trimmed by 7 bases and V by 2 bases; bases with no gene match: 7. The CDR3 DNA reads TGTGCCAGCAGTTTAGGCGGGACAGGGGCGTTTGGCTACACCTTC. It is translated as CASSLGGTGAFGYTF.

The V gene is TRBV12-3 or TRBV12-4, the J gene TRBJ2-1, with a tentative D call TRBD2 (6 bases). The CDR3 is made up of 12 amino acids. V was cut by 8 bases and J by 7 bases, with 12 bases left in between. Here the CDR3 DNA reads TGTGCCAGCGTTACAGGACTAAATGAGCAGTTCTTC. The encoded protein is CASVTGLNEQFF.

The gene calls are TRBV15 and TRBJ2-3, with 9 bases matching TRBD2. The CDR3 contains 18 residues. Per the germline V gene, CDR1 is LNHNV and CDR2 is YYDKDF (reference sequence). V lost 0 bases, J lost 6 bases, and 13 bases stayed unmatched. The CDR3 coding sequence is TGTGCCACCAGCAGAGAGGGGGCGGGAGGGCCACTAGTGGATACGCAGTATTTT. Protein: CATSREGAGGPLVDTQYF.

CDR3 region: CASSWGQGWVGYTF. DNA of the CDR3: TGTGCCAGCAGCTGGGGACAGGGATGGGTTGGCTACACCTTC. This chain uses TRBV3-1 (or the pseudogene TRBV3-2) with TRBJ1-2; 9 bases fit TRBD1. The germline gives CDR1 LGHDT, CDR2 YNNKEL (reference sequence). The CDR3 has 14 residues. J gave up 7 bases and V 5 bases, and 8 bases lay outside the gene matches.

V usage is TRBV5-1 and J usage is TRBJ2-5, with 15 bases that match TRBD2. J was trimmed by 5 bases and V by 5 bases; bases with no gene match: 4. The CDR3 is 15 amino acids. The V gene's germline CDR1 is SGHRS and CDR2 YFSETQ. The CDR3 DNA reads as TGCGCCAGCAGTTCTGGACTAGCGGGAGGGGAGACCCAGTACTTC. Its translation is CASSSGLAGGETQYF.

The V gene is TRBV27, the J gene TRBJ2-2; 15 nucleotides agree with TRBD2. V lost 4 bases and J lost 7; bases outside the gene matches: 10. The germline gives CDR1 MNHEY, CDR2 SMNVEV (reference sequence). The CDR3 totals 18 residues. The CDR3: CASSSPPGTSGRIGELFF. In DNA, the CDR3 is TGTGCCAGCAGTTCACCCCCCGGGACTAGCGGGAGGATCGGGGAGCTGTTTTTT.